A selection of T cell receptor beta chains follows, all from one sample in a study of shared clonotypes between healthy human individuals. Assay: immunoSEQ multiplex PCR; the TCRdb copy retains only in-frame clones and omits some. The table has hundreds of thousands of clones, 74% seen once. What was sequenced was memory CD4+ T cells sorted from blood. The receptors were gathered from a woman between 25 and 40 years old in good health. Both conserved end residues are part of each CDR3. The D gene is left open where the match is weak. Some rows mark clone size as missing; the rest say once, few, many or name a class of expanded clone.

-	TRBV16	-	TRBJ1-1	TGTGCCAGCAGCCAATCCGCAGGGGCGGCTTTCTTT	CASSQSAGAAFF
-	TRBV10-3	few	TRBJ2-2	TGTGCCATCAGTGTGGGAACAACGAACACCGGGGAGCTGTTTTTT	CAISVGTTNTGELFF
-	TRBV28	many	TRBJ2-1	TGTGCCAGCAGTTTATACTCCAGGGGTGGTTCCTACAATGAGCAGTTCTTC	CASSLYSRGGSYNEQFF
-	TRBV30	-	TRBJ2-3	TGTGCCCACGCCCGGGCAGGGTCGAGCACAGATACGCAGTATTTT	CAHARAGSSTDTQYF
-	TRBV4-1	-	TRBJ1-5	TGCGCCAGCAGCCAAGATGGCAGTATCATTAGCAATCAGCCCCAGCATTTT	CASSQDGSIISNQPQHF
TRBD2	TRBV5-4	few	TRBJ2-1	TGTGCCAGCAGCTTAGGGACTAGCGCCTACAATGAGCAGTTCTTC	CASSLGTSAYNEQFF
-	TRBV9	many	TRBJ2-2	TGTGCCAGCAGCGTAGCCCCCGGCAGACTTCTCCGGGAGCTGTTTTTT	CASSVAPGRLLRELFF
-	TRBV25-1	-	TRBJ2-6	TGTGCCAGCAGTCACCGTACAACTGGACAAAGTCGGGCCAACGTCCTGACTTTC	CASSHRTTGQSRANVLTF
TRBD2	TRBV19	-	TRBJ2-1	TGTGCCAGTAGTACGTTTCTAGCGGGAGGGGGGGGCGACGGAGAGCAGTTCTTC	CASSTFLAGGGGDGEQFF
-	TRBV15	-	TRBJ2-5	TGTGCCACCAGCAGAGATCGGGATAGCCGAGAGACCCAGTACTTC	CATSRDRDSRETQYF
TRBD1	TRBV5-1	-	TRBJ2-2	TGCGCCAGTGGGACAGGGTCCAGCGGGGAGCTGTTTTTT	CASGTGSSGELFF
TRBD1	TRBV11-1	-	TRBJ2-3	TGTGCCAGCAGCTTATCGGGACAGGAAACGCAGTATTTT	CASSLSGQETQYF
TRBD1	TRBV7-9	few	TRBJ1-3	TGTGCCAGCAGCTTAGGAACAGGGGCCGTCTCTGGAAACACCATATATTTT	CASSLGTGAVSGNTIYF
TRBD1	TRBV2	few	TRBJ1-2	TGTGCCAGCAGTTACAGGGGCGGGGGCTACACCTTC	CASSYRGGGYTF
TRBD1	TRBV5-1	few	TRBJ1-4	TGCGCCAGCAGCGGGCCAGGGGGCGCGGATGAAAAACTGTTTTTT	CASSGPGGADEKLFF
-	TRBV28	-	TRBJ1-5	TGTGCCAGCAGCCGTTATAGCAATCAGCCCCAGCATTTT	CASSRYSNQPQHF
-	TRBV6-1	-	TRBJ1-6	TGTGCCAGCAGTGACGTCCAGGGTGAGGCACCCCTCCACTTT	CASSDVQGEAPLHF
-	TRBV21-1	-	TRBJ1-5	TGTGCCAGCAGCAAACCCATCGTGGACATCTCCGATCAGCCCCAGCATTTT	CASSKPIVDISDQPQHF
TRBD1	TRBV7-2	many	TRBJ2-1	TGTGCCAGCAGCGGAGGACAGGGTTGGTATGAGCAGTTCTTC	CASSGGQGWYEQFF
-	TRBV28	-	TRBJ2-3	TGTGCCAGCGCCCTTTCGTGGGATACGCAGTATTTT	CASALSWDTQYF
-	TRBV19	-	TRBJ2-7	TGTGCCACTACAGAGGGGGGGGCGACCTACGAGCAGTACTTC	CATTEGGATYEQYF
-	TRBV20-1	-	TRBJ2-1	TGCAGTGCTAGAGACCGAGGAGAGCAGTTCTTC	CSARDRGEQFF
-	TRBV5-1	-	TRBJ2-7	TGCGCCAGCACCATGGACAGCGGGAACTACGAGCAGTACTTC	CASTMDSGNYEQYF
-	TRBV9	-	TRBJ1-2	TGTGCCAGCAGTAGCGAGGGAAAGGGCTACACCTTC	CASSSEGKGYTF
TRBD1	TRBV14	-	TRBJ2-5	TGTGCCAGCAGCCAAGATCTCGGGACAGGGTTAGGGGAGACCCAGTACTTC	CASSQDLGTGLGETQYF
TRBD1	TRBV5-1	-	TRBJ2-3	TGCGCCAGCAGCCGACAGGGGGCAGAAGATACGCAGTATTTT	CASSRQGAEDTQYF
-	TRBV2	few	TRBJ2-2	TGTGCCAGCAGTACCGGGACTCCCACCGGGGAGCTGTTTTTT	CASSTGTPTGELFF
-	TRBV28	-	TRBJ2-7	TGTGCCAGCAGCGGCACCGGGAGACCATCCTACGAGCAGTACTTC	CASSGTGRPSYEQYF
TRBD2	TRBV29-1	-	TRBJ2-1	TGCAGCGTTGGGCCGGGACTACTCTACAATGAGCAGTTCTTC	CSVGPGLLYNEQFF
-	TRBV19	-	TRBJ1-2	TGTGCCAGTAGTATAGATCGCTCCCGCGATGGCTACACCTTC	CASSIDRSRDGYTF
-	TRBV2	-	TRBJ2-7	TGTGCCAGCAGTCGGCCTGAGTCTCACGAGCAGTACTTC	CASSRPESHEQYF
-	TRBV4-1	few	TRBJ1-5	TGCGCCAGCAGCCAAGATTTAGGCAGGGGCAATCAGCCCCAGCATTTT	CASSQDLGRGNQPQHF
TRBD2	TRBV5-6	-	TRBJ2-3	TGTGCCAGCAGTAAGCGGGAGGTAGATACGCAGTATTTT	CASSKREVDTQYF
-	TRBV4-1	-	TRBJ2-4	TGCGCCAGCAGCCAATCCATAAAGTCCCAAAACATTCAGTACTTC	CASSQSIKSQNIQYF
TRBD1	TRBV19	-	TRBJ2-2	TGTGCCAGTAGTAACGCCGGGACAGGGCCCGGGGAGCTGTTTTTT	CASSNAGTGPGELFF
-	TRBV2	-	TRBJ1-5	TGTGCCAGCACCGACCGTATTAGTGGGGCTCGATATCAGCCCCAGCATTTT	CASTDRISGARYQPQHF
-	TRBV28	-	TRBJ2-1	TGTGCCAGCAGTTCCCGCCGTAAAGGCACCTACAATGAGCAGTTCTTC	CASSSRRKGTYNEQFF
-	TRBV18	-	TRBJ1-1	TGTGCCAGCTCATCCTCCTCCCGGGAGGTAGGTGAAGCTTTCTTT	CASSSSSREVGEAFF
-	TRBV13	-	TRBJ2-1	TGTGCCAGCAGCCCACCGTGGAGTCGGAGCGACTCCTACAATGAGCAGTTCTTC	CASSPPWSRSDSYNEQFF
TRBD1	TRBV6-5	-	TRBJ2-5	TGTGCCAGCAGTCGACAGGGGGTTCGGGGAGAGACCCAGTACTTC	CASSRQGVRGETQYF
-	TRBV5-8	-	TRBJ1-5	TGTGCCAGCAGCTTGTCACTCAACAGGCTCCAGCCCCAGCATTTT	CASSLSLNRLQPQHF
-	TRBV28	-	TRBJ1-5	TGTGCCAGCAGTCCCAGGGTGATGACCCAGCATTTT	CASSPRVMTQHF
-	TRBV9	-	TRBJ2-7	TGTGCCAGCAGCGTAGAGATAGGTTACCGCGAGCAGTACTTC	CASSVEIGYREQYF
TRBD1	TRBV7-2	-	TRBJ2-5	TGTGCCAGCAGCTTTTTCGGGCAGGGGGTTGGAGAGACCCAGTACTTC	CASSFFGQGVGETQYF
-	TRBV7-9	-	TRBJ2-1	TGTGCCAGCAGCCCCCGGGGCAGCTCCTACAATGAGCAGTTCTTC	CASSPRGSSYNEQFF
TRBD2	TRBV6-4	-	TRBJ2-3	TGTGCCAGCAGTGACCCGAAGAGCGGGAGACCAGATACGCAGTATTTT	CASSDPKSGRPDTQYF
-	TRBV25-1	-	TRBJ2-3	TGTGCCAGCAGTGAATCCACGAGAGATACGCAGTATTTT	CASSESTRDTQYF
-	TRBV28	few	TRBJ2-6	TGTGCCACCTGCCCGTCTGTCGTGGACGTCCTGACTTTC	CATCPSVVDVLTF
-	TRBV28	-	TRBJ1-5	TGTGCCAGCACCGTCGGCAGACCCAATCAGCCCCAGCATTTT	CASTVGRPNQPQHF
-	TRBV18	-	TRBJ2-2	TGTGCCAGCTCTGGGGCCTCGAACACCGGGGAGCTGTTTTTT	CASSGASNTGELFF
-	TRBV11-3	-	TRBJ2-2	TGTGCCAGCAGCTTAGGGCTGGGGGCCGACACCGGGGAGCTGTTTTTT	CASSLGLGADTGELFF
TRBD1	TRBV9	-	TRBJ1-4	TGTGCCAGCAGCGGGGGACAGTACTCCCCGCGTGCAACTAATGAAAAACTGTTTTTT	CASSGGQYSPRATNEKLFF
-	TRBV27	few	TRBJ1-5	TGTGCCAGCAGTTTGGACGGTTTGCAGCCCCAGCATTTT	CASSLDGLQPQHF
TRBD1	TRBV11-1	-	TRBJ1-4	TGTGCCAGCAGCTTCACGACAGGGAGACTGTTTTTT	CASSFTTGRLFF
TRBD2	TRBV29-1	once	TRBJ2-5	TGCAGCGTCGGGAGGCTCCACCAAGAGACCCAGTACTTC	CSVGRLHQETQYF
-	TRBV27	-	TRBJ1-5	TGTGCCAGCGGGAGCAGGGCTAGTCAGCCCCAGCATTTT	CASGSRASQPQHF
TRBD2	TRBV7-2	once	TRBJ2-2	TGTGCCAGCAGCGCTGGTGGTACTAGCGGAGTCACCGGGGAGCTGTTTTTT	CASSAGGTSGVTGELFF